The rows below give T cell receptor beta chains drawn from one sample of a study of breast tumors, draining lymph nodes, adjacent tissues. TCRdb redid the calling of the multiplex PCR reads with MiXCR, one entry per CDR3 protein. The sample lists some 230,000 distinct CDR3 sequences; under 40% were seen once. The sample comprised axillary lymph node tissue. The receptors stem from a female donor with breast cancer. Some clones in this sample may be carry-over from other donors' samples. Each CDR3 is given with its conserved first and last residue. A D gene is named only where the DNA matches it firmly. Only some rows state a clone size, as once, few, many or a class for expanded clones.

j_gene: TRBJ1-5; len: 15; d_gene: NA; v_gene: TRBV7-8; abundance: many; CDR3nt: TGTGCCAGCAGCTACGGGACGGTTAGCAATCAGCCCCAGCATTTT; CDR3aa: CASSYGTVSNQPQHF
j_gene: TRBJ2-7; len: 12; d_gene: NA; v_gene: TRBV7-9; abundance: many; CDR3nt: TGTGCCAGCAGCTCCCAGGGCGGCGAGCAGTACTTC; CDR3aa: CASSSQGGEQYF
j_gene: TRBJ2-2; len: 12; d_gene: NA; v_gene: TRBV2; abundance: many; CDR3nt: TGTGCCAGCAGTGAACAGGGCGGGGAGCTGTTTTTT; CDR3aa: CASSEQGGELFF
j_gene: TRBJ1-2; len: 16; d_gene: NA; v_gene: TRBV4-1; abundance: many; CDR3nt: TGCGCCAGCAGCCCCAAACCAGGGGTAGACTATTATGGCTACACCTTC; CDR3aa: CASSPKPGVDYYGYTF
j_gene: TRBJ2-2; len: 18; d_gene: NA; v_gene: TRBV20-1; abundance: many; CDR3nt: TGCAGTGCTAGAGATAAGGGGAGCTTAGATTCGAACACCGGGGAGCTGTTTTTT; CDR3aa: CSARDKGSLDSNTGELFF
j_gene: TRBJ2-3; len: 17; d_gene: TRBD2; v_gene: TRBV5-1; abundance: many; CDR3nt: TGCGCCAGCAGCTCTTTGACTAGCGGGGGGCGCACAGATACGCAGTATTTT; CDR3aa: CASSSLTSGGRTDTQYF
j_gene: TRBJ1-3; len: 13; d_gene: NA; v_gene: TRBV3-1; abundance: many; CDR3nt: TGTGCCAGCAGCCATATGGTCGGAAACACCATATATTTT; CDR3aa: CASSHMVGNTIYF
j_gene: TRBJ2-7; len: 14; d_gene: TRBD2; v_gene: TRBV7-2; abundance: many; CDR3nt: TGTGCCAGCAGCTTCGGGACTAGTTCCCACGAGCAGTACTTC; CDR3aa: CASSFGTSSHEQYF
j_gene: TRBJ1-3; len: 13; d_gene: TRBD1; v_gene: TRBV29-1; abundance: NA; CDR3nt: TGCAGCGTGGGACAGGGGACTAGGAACACCATATATTTT; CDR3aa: CSVGQGTRNTIYF
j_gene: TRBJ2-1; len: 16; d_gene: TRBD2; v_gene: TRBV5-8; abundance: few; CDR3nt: TGTGCCAGCACCGTTATAGCGGGAAGCTCCTACAATGAGCAGTTCTTC; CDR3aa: CASTVIAGSSYNEQFF
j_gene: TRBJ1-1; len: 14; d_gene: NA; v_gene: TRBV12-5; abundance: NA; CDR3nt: TGTGCTAGTGGTCAAACACCCTTGGAGACTGAAGCTTTCTTT; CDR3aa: CASGQTPLETEAFF
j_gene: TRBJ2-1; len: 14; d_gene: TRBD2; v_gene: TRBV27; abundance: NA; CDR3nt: TGTGCCAGCAGTTTCGGGACTAGCGGGAGAGGGTTGTTCTTC; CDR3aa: CASSFGTSGRGLFF
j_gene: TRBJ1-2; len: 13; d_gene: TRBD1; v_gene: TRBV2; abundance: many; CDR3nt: TGTGCCAGCACCCCGACAGGGTACTATGGCTACACCTTC; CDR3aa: CASTPTGYYGYTF
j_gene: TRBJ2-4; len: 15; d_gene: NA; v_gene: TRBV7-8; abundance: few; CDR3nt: TGTGCCAGCAGCTTAGGGGAATCCAGCAAAAACATTCAGTACTTC; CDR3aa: CASSLGESSKNIQYF
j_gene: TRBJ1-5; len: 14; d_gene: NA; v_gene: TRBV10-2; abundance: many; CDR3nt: TGCGCCAGCAGGTCCCGCGGGAGCAATCAGCCCCAGCATTTT; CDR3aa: CASRSRGSNQPQHF
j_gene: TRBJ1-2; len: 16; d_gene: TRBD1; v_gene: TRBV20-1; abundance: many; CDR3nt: TGCAGTGCTAGAGATGGTACAGGGGGCGCTGGCTATGGCTACACCTTC; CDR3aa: CSARDGTGGAGYGYTF
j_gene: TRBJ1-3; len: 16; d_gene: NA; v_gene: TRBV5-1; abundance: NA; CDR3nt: TGCGCCAGCAGCTTGGAGTCTACAGGGTCCGGAAACACCACATATTTT; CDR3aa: CASSLESTGSGNTTYF
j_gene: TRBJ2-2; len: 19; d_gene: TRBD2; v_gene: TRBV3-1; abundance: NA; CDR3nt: TGTGCCAGCAGCCAAGATTGGGGCAGCGGGAGGGGTAGCAACGGGGAGCTGTTTTTT; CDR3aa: CASSQDWGSGRGSNGELFF
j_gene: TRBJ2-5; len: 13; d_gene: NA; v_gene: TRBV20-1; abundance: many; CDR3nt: TGCAGTGCTAGGTGGCAGGGGCAGGAGACCCAGTACTTC; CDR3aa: CSARWQGQETQYF
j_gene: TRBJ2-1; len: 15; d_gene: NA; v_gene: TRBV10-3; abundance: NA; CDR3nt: TGTGCCATCAGTGGGATGATCGCGCCGGAGGACGAGCAGTTCTTC; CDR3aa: CAISGMIAPEDEQFF
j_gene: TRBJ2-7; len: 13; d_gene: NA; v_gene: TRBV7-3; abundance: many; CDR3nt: TGTGCCAGCAGCATAGGGAACAGGAACGAGCAGTACTTC; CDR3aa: CASSIGNRNEQYF
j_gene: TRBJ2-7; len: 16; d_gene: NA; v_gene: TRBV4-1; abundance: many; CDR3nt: TGCGCCAGCAGCCACGGTGTCCAGGGGAGATCCTACGAGCAGTACTTC; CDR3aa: CASSHGVQGRSYEQYF
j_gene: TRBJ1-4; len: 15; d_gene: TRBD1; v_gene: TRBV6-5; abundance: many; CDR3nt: TGTGCCAGCAGTCACTTGACAGGGTCGGCTGAAAAACTGTTTTTT; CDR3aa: CASSHLTGSAEKLFF
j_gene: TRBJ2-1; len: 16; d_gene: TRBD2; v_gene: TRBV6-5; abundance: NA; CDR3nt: TGTGCCACCTGGGGGCCTAGCGGGAATTTCGACAATGAGCAGTTCTTC; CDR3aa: CATWGPSGNFDNEQFF
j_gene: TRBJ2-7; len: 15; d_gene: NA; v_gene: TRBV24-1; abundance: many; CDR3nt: TGTGCCACCAGTGATTCAACGAGGGGCTCCTACGAGCAGTACTTC; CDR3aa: CATSDSTRGSYEQYF
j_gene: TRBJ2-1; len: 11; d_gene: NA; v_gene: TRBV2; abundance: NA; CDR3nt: TGTGCCAGCAGTGAACAAGCAGAGCAGTTCTTC; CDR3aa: CASSEQAEQFF
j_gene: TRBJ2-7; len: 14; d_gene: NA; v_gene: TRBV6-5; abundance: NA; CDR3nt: TGTGCCAGCAGTCACGTCAGGGGCTCCTACGAGCAGTACTTC; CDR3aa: CASSHVRGSYEQYF
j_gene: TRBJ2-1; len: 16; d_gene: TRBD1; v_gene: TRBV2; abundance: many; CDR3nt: TGTGCCAGCAGTGAAAGGGTGGTCGGGACAGGGGTTGAGCAGTTCTTC; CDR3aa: CASSERVVGTGVEQFF
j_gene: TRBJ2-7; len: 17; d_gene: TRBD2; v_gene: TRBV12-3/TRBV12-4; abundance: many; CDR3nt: TGTGCCAGCAGTTTAGAGAACCTAGCGGGAGGGCATTACGAGCAGTACTTC; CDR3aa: CASSLENLAGGHYEQYF
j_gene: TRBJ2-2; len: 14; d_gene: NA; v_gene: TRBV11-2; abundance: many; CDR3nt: TGTGCCAGCAGCTTAGCAGGGGCTGTCGGGGAGCTGTTTTTT; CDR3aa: CASSLAGAVGELFF
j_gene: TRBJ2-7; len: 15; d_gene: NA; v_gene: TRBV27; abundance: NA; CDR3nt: TGTGCCAGCAGTTTAGGGTTAGGACGTTGGGACGAGCAGTACTTC; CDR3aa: CASSLGLGRWDEQYF
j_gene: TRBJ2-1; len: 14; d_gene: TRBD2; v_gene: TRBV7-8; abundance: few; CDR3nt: TGTGCCAGCAGCTTGACTAGCGTCTACAATGAGCAGTTCTTC; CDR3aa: CASSLTSVYNEQFF
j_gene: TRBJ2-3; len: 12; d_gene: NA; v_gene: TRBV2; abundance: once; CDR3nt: TGTGCCAGCGGGGGGGACACCAATACGCAGTATTTT; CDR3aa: CASGGDTNTQYF
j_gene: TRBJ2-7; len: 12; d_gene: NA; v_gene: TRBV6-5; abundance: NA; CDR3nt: TGTGCCAGCAGGGACCGGCGGTACGAGCAGTACTTC; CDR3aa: CASRDRRYEQYF
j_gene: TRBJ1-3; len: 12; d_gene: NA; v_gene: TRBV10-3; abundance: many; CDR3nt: TGTGCCATCACAGGACAGGGAAACACCATATATTTT; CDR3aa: CAITGQGNTIYF
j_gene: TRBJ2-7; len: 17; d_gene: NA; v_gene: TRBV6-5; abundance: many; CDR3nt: TGTGCCAGCAGTTACGTAGCCCCCCGGGGTGGCTCCTACGAGCAGTACTTC; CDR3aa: CASSYVAPRGGSYEQYF
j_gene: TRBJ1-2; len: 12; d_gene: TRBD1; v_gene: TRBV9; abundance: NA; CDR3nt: TGTGCCAGCAGCATGGGACAGGCCACTACCACCTTC; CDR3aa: CASSMGQATTTF
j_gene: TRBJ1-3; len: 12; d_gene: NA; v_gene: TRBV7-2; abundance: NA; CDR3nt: TGTGCCAGCAGCTTACCCCGCGGTGGGATGAATTTT; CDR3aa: CASSLPRGGMNF